This T cell receptor (beta chain) was recorded in a study of CD8+CD57+ T cells in acquired aplastic anemia. General study findings and limits: Patients did not significantly differ from controls in CD8+ Simpson's diversity. Relative to total CD4+ and CD8+ pools, CD8+CD57+ cells had lower diversity in patients.

Comment on this clonotype: Its antigen is currently unknown.

Sequencing involved patients with CD8+CD57+ cell expansion previously shown by flow cytometry. Patients were therapy-naive when their blood was sampled. Genomic DNA served as template for TCR beta VDJ and CDR3 profiling. TCRdb reprocessed the reads via MiXCR and lists one record per CDR3 protein. The sample has roughly 17,000 distinct CDR3 sequences, roughly 37% seen once. CDR1 and CDR2 from the germline V gene are SGDLS and YYNGEE. The germline V and J ends were trimmed by 2 bases and 2 bases, with 6 bases remaining between them. The CDR3 is made up of 13 amino acids. The material sequenced was CD8+CD57+ T cells sorted from PBMCs. Subset in this sample: bead-enriched CD8+CD57+ effector memory T cells from SAA patients. This sequence joins TRBV9 and TRBJ2-3; no firm D call. This clonotype was obtained from a human donor with aplastic anemia. The CDR3 region is CASSVLITDTQYF. The CDR3 coding sequence is TGTGCCAGCAGCGTTCTGATCACAGATACGCAGTATTTT.